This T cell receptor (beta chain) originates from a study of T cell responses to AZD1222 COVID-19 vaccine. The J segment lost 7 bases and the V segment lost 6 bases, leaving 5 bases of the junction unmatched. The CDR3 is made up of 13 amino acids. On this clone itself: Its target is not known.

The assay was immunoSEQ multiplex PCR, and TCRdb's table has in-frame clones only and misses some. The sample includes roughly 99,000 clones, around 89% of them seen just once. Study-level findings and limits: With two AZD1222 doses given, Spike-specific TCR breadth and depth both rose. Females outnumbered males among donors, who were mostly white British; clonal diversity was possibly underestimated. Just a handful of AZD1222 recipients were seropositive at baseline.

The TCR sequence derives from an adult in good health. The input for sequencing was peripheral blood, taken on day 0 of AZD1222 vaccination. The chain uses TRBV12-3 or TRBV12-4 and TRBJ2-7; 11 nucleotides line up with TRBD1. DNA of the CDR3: TGTGCCAGCAGCCGGGACAGGGGGAGAGAGCAGTACTTC. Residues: CASSRDRGREQYF.